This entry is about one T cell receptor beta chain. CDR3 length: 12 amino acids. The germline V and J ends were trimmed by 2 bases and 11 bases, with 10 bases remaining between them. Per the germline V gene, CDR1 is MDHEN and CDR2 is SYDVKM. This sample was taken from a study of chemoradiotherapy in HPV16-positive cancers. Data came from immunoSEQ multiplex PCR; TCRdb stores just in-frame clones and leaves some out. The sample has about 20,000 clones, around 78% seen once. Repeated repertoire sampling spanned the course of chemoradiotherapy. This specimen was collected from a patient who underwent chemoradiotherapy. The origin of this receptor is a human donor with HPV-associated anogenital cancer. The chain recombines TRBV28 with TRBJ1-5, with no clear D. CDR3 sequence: CASSLEVAAQHF. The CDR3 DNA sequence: TGTGCCAGCAGTTTAGAAGTGGCGGCCCAGCATTTT.